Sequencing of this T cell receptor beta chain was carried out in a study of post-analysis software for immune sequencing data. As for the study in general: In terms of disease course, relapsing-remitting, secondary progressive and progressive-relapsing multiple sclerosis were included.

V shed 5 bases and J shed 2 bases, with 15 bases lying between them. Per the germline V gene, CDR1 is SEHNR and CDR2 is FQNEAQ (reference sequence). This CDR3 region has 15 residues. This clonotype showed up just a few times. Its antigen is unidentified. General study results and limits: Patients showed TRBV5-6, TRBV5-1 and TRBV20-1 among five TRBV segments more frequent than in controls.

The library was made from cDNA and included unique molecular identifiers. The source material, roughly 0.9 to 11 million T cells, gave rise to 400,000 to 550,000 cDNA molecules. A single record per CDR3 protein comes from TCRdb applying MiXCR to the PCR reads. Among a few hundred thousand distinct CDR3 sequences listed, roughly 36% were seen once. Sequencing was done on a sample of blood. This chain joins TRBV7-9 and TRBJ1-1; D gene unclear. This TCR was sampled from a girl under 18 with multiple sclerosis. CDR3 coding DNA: TGTGCCAGCAGCCCAGCGGGAGGGCCAAACACTGAAGCTTTCTTT. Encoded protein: CASSPAGGPNTEAFF.